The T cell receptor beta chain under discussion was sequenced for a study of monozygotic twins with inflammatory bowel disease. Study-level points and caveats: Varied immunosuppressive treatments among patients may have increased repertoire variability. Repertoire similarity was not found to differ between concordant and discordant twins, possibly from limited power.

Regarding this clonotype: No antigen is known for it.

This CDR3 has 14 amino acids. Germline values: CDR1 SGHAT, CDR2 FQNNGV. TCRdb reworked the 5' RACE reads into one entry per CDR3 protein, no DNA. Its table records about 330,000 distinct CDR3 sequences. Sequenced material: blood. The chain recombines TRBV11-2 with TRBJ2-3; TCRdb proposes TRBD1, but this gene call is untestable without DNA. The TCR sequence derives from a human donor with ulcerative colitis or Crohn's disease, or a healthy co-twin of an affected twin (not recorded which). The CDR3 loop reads CASTIGGTTDTQYF.